This T cell receptor beta chain was captured by sequencing in a study of CD8 T cells in Susac syndrome. The length of the CDR3 is 13 residues. Germline assignment: CDR1 LNHDA and CDR2 SQIVND (reference sequence). V lost 3 bases to trimming and J lost 2 bases, with 6 bases between them. Negative isolation was used for CD8+ and CD4+ T cells, and FACS enrichment was applied to TEMRA cells. A quantity of about 0.5 to 1 ug RNA underwent reverse transcription using random hexamers. TCR beta CDR3 was amplified by immunoSEQ multiplex PCR. This amplification extended across 54 Vbeta and 13 Jbeta segments. TCRdb ran MiXCR on the immunoSEQ multiplex PCR reads and lists one entry per CDR3 protein. The sample has roughly 200,000 distinct CDR3 sequences, about 94% seen once.

The sequence came from a human donor in good health. Sequencing was performed on CD4+ T cells from PBMCs. This chain joins TRBV19 and TRBJ2-3; D is uncertain. As DNA, the CDR3 is TGTGCCAGTAGTATTTGGGACACAGATACGCAGTATTTT. It is translated as CASSIWDTDTQYF.